The rows below give T cell receptor beta chains drawn from one sample of a study of T cells expressing NK-cell markers. From its re-call of the 5' RACE reads, TCRdb lists each CDR3 protein once, without DNA. The sample table includes approximately 150,000 distinct CDR3 sequences. The specimen sequenced was blood T cells: a sorted CD56 or NKG2C T cell subset, CD4+ or CD8+ T cells, or bulk PBMC T cells (not recorded which). The receptor set was obtained from a woman aged 18 to 69 in good health. CDR3s include the opening cysteine and the closing phenylalanine or tryptophan.

>TRBJ2-7|TRBV5-1
CASSSGLAGDYYEQYF
>TRBJ1-4|TRBV5-6
CASSLGGVGEKLFF
>TRBJ1-3|TRBV12-3/TRBV12-4
CASSLGQGGNTIYF
>TRBJ1-1|TRBV7-2
CASSQGQVITEAFF
>TRBJ1-6|TRBV15
CATSTSRGSNSPLHF
>TRBJ2-3|TRBV11-2
CASSTAGTSTDTQYF
>TRBJ2-7|TRBV6-1
CASSEAISWQDYEQYF
>TRBJ2-3|TRBV27
CASSRGVGVGTDTQYF
>TRBJ2-1|TRBV7-3
CASSPQSGSYNEQFF
>TRBJ1-2|TRBV4-1
CASSQDWDRGFVGYTF
>TRBJ2-3|TRBV5-6
CASSFTQSTDTQYF
>TRBJ2-1|TRBV5-1
CASSSSGGGGHEQFF
>TRBJ2-1|TRBV5-1
CASSPSQTTAYNEQFF
>TRBJ2-1|TRBV12-3/TRBV12-4
CASSLVAGEPLSEQFF
>TRBJ2-3|TRBV5-1
CASSQLPTSTDTQYF
>TRBJ2-3|TRBV6-1
CASSARPGADTQYF
>TRBJ2-1|TRBV5-1
CASSLGGMGNNEQFF
>TRBJ2-7|TRBV12-3/TRBV12-4
CASSFLGQGARYEQYF
>TRBJ1-4|TRBV12-3/TRBV12-4
CASSLRVNNEKLFF
>TRBJ1-5|TRBV12-3/TRBV12-4
CASGAGGAGNQPQHF
>TRBJ2-7|TRBV21-1
CASSPCCGSSYEQYF
>TRBJ2-6|TRBV28
CASSGPHSGANVLTF
>TRBJ2-5|TRBV12-3/TRBV12-4
CASSLRRSARETQYF
>TRBJ1-2|TRBV6-5
CASSYHRTSRTYGYTF
>TRBJ2-1|TRBV7-2
CASSPRTAQTREQFF
>TRBJ1-2|TRBV5-1
CASSLKLDSQGYTF
>TRBJ1-6|TRBV2
CASSEALTGNSPLHF
>TRBJ2-3|TRBV5-1
CASSAGLTTDTQYF
>TRBJ1-6|TRBV2
CASSQRSGGGSPLHF
>TRBJ2-3|TRBV24-1
CATSGWDSTDTQYF
>TRBJ2-5|TRBV7-2
CASSLSSGDGAETQYF
>TRBJ1-1|TRBV6-5
CASSYSWGADTEAFF
>TRBJ2-3|TRBV5-1
CASSPGTDARTDTQYF
>TRBJ2-1|TRBV11-2
CASSFGSANSYNEQFF
>TRBJ2-3|TRBV20-1
CSAPGPVGTDTQYF
>TRBJ2-7|TRBV15
CATSRVSGGPYEQYF
>TRBJ2-5|TRBV3-1
CASSQSPPGRGLETQYF
>TRBJ2-2|TRBV29-1
CSVRQGATGELFF
>TRBJ1-2|TRBV5-1
CASSLALGQGAYGYTF
>TRBJ2-7|TRBV12-3/TRBV12-4
CASSDRTYEQYF
>TRBJ2-5|TRBV30
CAWSVGGTVTQYF
>TRBJ1-1|TRBV6-1
CAGRGQLNTEAFF
>TRBJ2-2|TRBV4-2
CASSQGQGAASAAGELFF
>TRBJ1-4|TRBV29-1
CSVRGTDTNEKLFF
>TRBJ2-5|TRBV3-1
CASSQDEGGAQYF
>TRBJ2-7|TRBV15
CATSREKGLGTYEQYF
>TRBJ2-6|TRBV4-1
CASSQGSFSGANVLTF
>TRBJ2-7|TRBV5-6
CASSPLSANYEQYF
>TRBJ2-3|TRBV5-1
CASSLGQVPTDTQYF
>TRBJ2-2|TRBV5-1
CASSKDSGDTGELFF
>TRBJ1-5|TRBV9
CASSPRPNQPQHF
>TRBJ2-7|TRBV6-2/TRBV6-3
CASTPRDRSYEQYF